A single sample gave rise to the 3 T cell receptor beta chains below, sequenced in a study of cytomegalovirus exposure and HLA in healthy donors. In the PCR, 60 Vbeta and 13 Jbeta primers were used. Sequenced by immunoSEQ multiplex PCR; TCRdb stores in-frame clones only, minus some. The sample lists around 100,000 clones; approximately 80% were seen once. The source material was PBMCs. The source of these receptors is a woman under 40 in good health and CMV-seropositive.

The chain links TRBV19 to TRBJ2-2; 7 nucleotides line up with TRBD1. Trimming cost V 4 bases and J 4 bases; bases outside gene matches: 3. The CDR3 consists of 14 residues. CDR1 is LNHDA, CDR2 SQIVND, per germline (reference sequence). The CDR3 sequence is CASSRTGVTGELFF. CDR3 bases: TGTGCCAGTAGTAGGACAGGTGTCACCGGGGAGCTGTTTTTT.

This chain uses TRBV7-2 with TRBJ1-4, with D unresolved. Germline CDR1 reads SGHTA; CDR2 reads FQGNSA. V was cut by 3 bases and J by 1 base, with 6 bases left in between. The CDR3 loop spans 14 amino acids. The CDR3 DNA reads as TGTGCCAGCAGCTTTAGTGAAACTAATGAAAAACTGTTTTTT. Protein: CASSFSETNEKLFF.

This chain links TRBV19 with TRBJ1-5, with 8 positions matching TRBD1. This CDR3 contains 13 residues. The trim removed 7 bases at V and 11 bases at J, leaving 10 bases unmatched. Germline CDR1 and CDR2: LNHDA and SQIVND (reference sequence). The DNA of the CDR3 is TGTGCCAGTAAAGAGACAGGGGATCCGGCCCAGCATTTT. It translates to CASKETGDPAQHF.